One sample yielded the 18 T cell receptor beta chains listed below, sequenced in a study of cytomegalovirus exposure and HLA in healthy donors. The PCR was carried out with 60 Vbeta primers and 13 Jbeta primers. TCRdb's copy holds only in-frame clones and misses some; the assay was immunoSEQ multiplex PCR. This table holds approximately 210,000 clones, around 76% found once. Input material: PBMCs. These receptors were collected from a man aged 35 to 55 in good health and CMV-seropositive.

This clone was observed a few times. V is TRBV6-1 and J is TRBJ2-7; 7 bases match TRBD2. From germline, CDR1 is MNHNS and CDR2 SASEGT. V shed 2 bases, J shed 2 bases, and the junction held 6 bases outside the gene matches. This CDR3 region has 15 residues. This CDR3 is CASSELAENTYEQYV. The DNA of the CDR3 is TGTGCCAGCAGTGAACTAGCGGAGAACACCTACGAGCAGTACGTC.

V and J are TRBV19 and TRBJ2-7, with 10 bases fitting TRBD1. J gave up 0 bases and V 6 bases, and 2 bases lay outside the gene matches. Germline V lookup: CDR1 LNHDA, CDR2 SQIVND (reference sequence). This CDR3 is 14 amino acids long. DNA of the CDR3: TGTGCCAGTAGCAGGGACAGGGGCTCCTACGAGCAGTACTTC. It encodes CASSRDRGSYEQYF.

J is TRBJ1-5 and V is TRBV30; 8 bases line up with TRBD1. J gave up 0 bases and V 4 bases, and 5 bases lay outside the gene matches. This CDR3 has 15 residues. Germline V gene data show CDR1 as GTSNPN and CDR2 as SVGIG (reference sequence). This chain's CDR3 is CAWTPGQDSNQPQHF. CDR3 nucleotides: TGTGCCTGGACCCCGGGACAGGATAGCAATCAGCCCCAGCATTTT. The full variable domain, rest sourced from reference TRBV30 and TRBJ1-5, is SQTIHQWPATLVQPVGSPLSLECTVEGTSNPNLYWYRQAAGRGLQLLFYSVGIGQISSEVPQNLSASRPQDRQFILSSKKLLLSDSGFYLCAWTPGQDSNQPQHFGDGTRLSIL.

The rearrangement links TRBV2 to TRBJ1-2; D gene unclear. This CDR3 has 13 amino acids. The germline CDR1 and CDR2 sequences are SNHLY and FYNNEI. The V end lost 7 bases, the J end lost 4 bases, and 13 bases lay between the germline ends. CDR3 residues: CASKAQRSYGYTF. CDR3 nucleotides: TGTGCCAGCAAGGCTCAAAGGAGCTATGGCTACACCTTC.

The J gene is TRBJ2-7, the V gene TRBV7-8; maybe TRBD1 (6 bases). The CDR3 runs 13 residues. Trimming shortened V by 5 bases and J by 4 bases, and 12 bases separated the two germline ends. From germline, CDR1 is SGHVS and CDR2 FQNEAQ. The CDR3 protein is CASSPRTDYEQYF. DNA of the CDR3: TGTGCCAGCAGCCCCCGGACAGATTACGAGCAGTACTTC. Variable domain in full (rest from reference TRBV7-8 and TRBJ2-7): GAGVSQSPRYKVAKRGQDVALRCDPISGHVSLFWYQQALGQGPEFLTYFQNEAQLDKSGLPSDRFFAERPEGSVSTLKIQRTQQEDSAVYLCASSPRTDYEQYFGPGTRLTVT.

The J gene is TRBJ1-3, the V gene TRBV5-4; 9 bases fit TRBD1. This CDR3 spans 14 amino acids. CDR1 SGHNT and CDR2 YYREEE come from the germline V gene (reference sequence). With V trimmed by 2 bases and J by 4 bases, 1 base remained unmatched. CDR3 loop: CASSFGTGGNTIYF. As DNA, the CDR3 is TGTGCCAGCAGCTTTGGGACAGGGGGAAACACCATATATTTT.

The rearrangement uses TRBV7-7 and TRBJ2-1; the match to TRBD1 covers 7 bases. Losses at the gene ends were 5 bases for V and 5 bases for J; bases not matched to a gene: 9. The CDR3 covers 15 residues. CDR1 and CDR2 from the germline V gene are SSHAT and FNYEAQ (reference sequence). As DNA, the CDR3 is TGTGCCAGCAGCATGGGCCCGGGACAGAACAATGAGCAGTTCTTC. Its translation: CASSMGPGQNNEQFF.

The V and J genes are TRBV28 and TRBJ1-1; tentative D call: TRBD1 (5 bases). The CDR3 extends over 12 amino acids. V lost 6 bases to trimming and J lost 7 bases, with 12 bases between them. CDR1 and CDR2 (germline): MDHEN, SYDVKM. The CDR3 loop is CASRVRAYEAFF. The CDR3 DNA follows: TGTGCCAGCAGAGTCAGGGCCTATGAAGCTTTCTTT.

The V call is TRBV5-1, the J call TRBJ1-2; D might be TRBD1 (5 bases). V was shortened by 9 bases and J by 5 bases, with 20 bases between the two germline ends. The CDR3 runs to 14 residues. The germline V gene encodes CDR1 SGHRS and CDR2 YFSETQ. The DNA for the CDR3 is TGCGCCACTCCCATCCGGGGACTGAAGTATGGCTACACCTTC. It translates to CATPIRGLKYGYTF.

The rearrangement uses TRBV19 and TRBJ2-7; tentative D call: TRBD2 (5 bases). The germline V gene encodes CDR1 LNHDA and CDR2 SQIVND (reference sequence). The CDR3 has 13 amino acids. Trimming cost V 5 bases and J 6 bases, with 14 bases left between them. The CDR3 here is CASSPGLRGEQYF. DNA of the CDR3: TGTGCCAGTAGTCCCGGACTCCGCGGCGAGCAGTACTTC.

V gene TRBV5-8 combines with J gene TRBJ1-5; maybe TRBD1 (5 bases). V was trimmed by 3 bases and J by 7 bases, leaving 14 bases between them. Germline lookup yields CDR1 SGHTS and CDR2 YDEGEE. The CDR3 is made up of 14 amino acids. The CDR3 sequence is CASSYGTWGQPQHF. The CDR3 bases are TGTGCCAGCAGCTACGGGACTTGGGGCCAGCCCCAGCATTTT.

The chain carries TRBV7-6 and TRBJ2-7; D gene uncertain. The germline V gene encodes CDR1 SGHVS and CDR2 FNYEAQ. CDR3 length: 13 amino acids. V lost 1 base to trimming and J lost 3 bases, with 7 bases between them. This chain's CDR3 is CASSLDPNYEQYV. The DNA for the CDR3 is TGTGCCAGCAGCTTAGACCCGAACTACGAGCAGTACGTC.

This chain uses TRBV7-9 with TRBJ2-3; D remains unclear. There are 13 residues in the CDR3. V lost 3 bases to trimming and J lost 2 bases, with 6 bases between them. CDR1 and CDR2 (germline): SEHNR, FQNEAQ (reference sequence). The CDR3 sequence is CASSFGLTDTQYF. For the CDR3, the DNA is TGTGCCAGCAGCTTCGGTCTCACAGATACGCAGTATTTT.

The genes are TRBV9 and TRBJ2-2, with TRBD2 matching over 10 bases. Germline-derived CDR1 and CDR2 are SGDLS and YYNGEE. The V segment lost 3 bases and the J segment 2 bases; nucleotides outside the gene matches: 4. The CDR3 loop spans 16 amino acids. CDR3 sequence reads: CASSGRTSGNTGELFF. CDR3 sequence (DNA): TGTGCCAGCAGCGGTCGGACTAGCGGTAACACCGGGGAGCTGTTTTTT.

For the CDR3, the DNA is TGTGCCAGCAGCAGCCCAGGGGCCGCCTCTGGAAACACCATATATTTT. Its translation: CASSSPGAASGNTIYF. The gene calls are TRBV9 and TRBJ1-3; tentatively, D is TRBD1 (6 bases). Trimming removed 4 bases at V and 0 bases at J, with 14 bases between. This CDR3 is built from 16 residues. Germline lookup yields CDR1 SGDLS and CDR2 YYNGEE. The full variable domain, completed using reference TRBV9 and TRBJ1-3, is DSGVTQTPKHLITATGQRVTLRCSPRSGDLSVYWYQQSLDQGLQFLIQYYNGEERAKGNILERFSAQQFPDLHSELNLSSLELGDSALYFCASSSPGAASGNTIYFGEGSWLTVV.

This clone was seen just once. The chain combines TRBV5-1 with TRBJ2-4; 7 bases match TRBD1. V lost 0 bases to trimming and J lost 3 bases; unmatched junction nucleotides: 0. This CDR3 is built from 14 residues. Looked up from germline, CDR1 is SGHRS and CDR2 is YFSETQ. The chain's CDR3 is CASSLGQGKNIQYF. CDR3 in DNA: TGCGCCAGCAGCTTGGGACAGGGCAAAAACATTCAGTACTTC.

The chain recombines TRBV14 with TRBJ1-2, with 8 bases that match TRBD1. The trim removed 0 bases at V and 5 bases at J, leaving 11 bases unmatched. Germline V gene data show CDR1 as SGHDN and CDR2 as FVKESK. The CDR3 has 17 residues. CDR3 coding DNA: TGTGCCAGCAGCCAAGAAGCGGGGCCCGGGACAGGTTATGGCTACACCTTC. This translates into CASSQEAGPGTGYGYTF.

This clone was seen just once. The CDR3, as DNA: TGTGCCAGTAGTATAGGAGGCGACAGGGGGCCGGGAGCTTTCTTT. It codes for CASSIGGDRGPGAFF. This chain uses TRBV19 with TRBJ1-1, with 10 bases matching TRBD1. The V and J ends lost 1 base and 10 bases, in that order; junction bases with no gene match: 9. Germline V CDR1 and CDR2: LNHDA, SQIVND (reference sequence). This CDR3 region has 15 residues.